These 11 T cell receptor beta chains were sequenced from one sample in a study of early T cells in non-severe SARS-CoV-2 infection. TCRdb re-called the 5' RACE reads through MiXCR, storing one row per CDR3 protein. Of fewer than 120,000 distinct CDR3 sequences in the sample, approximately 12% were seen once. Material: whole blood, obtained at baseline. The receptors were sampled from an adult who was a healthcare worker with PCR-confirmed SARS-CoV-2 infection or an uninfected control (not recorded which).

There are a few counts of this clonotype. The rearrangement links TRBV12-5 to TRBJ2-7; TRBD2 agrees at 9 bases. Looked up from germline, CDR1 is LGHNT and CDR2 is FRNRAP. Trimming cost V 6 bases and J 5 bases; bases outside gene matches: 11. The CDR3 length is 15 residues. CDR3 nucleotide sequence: TGTGCTAGTGGCCCGGGGGTAGCGGGAGTCCACGAGCAGTACTTC. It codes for CASGPGVAGVHEQYF.

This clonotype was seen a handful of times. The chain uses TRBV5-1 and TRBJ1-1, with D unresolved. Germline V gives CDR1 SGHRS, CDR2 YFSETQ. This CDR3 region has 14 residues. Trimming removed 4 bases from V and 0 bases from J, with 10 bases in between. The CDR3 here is CASSPRPLNTEAFF. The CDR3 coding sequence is TGCGCCAGCAGCCCCCGACCCCTGAACACTGAAGCTTTCTTT.

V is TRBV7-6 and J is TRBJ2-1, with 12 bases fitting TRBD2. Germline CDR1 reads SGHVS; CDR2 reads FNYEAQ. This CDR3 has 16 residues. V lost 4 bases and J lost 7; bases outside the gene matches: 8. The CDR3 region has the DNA TGTGCCAGCAGCTCCACCCTAGCGGGAGGGTGGAATGAGCAGTTCTTC. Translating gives CASSSTLAGGWNEQFF.

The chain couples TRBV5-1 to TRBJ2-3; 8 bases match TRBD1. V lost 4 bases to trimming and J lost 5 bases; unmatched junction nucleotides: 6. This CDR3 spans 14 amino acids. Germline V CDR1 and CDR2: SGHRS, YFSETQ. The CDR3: CASSAGGTGDTQYF. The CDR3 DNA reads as TGCGCCAGCAGCGCAGGGGGCACGGGAGATACGCAGTATTTT. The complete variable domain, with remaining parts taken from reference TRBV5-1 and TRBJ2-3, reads KAGVTQTPRYLIKTRGQQVTLSCSPISGHRSVSWYQQTPGQGLQFLFEYFSETQRNKGNFPGRFSGRQFSNSRSEMNVSTLELGDSALYLCASSAGGTGDTQYFGPGTRLTVL.

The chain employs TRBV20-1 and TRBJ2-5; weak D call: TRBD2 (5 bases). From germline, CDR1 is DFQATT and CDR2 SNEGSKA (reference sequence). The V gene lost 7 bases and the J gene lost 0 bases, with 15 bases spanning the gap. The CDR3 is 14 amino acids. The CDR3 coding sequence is TGCAGTGTGCAGCACACTAGTTACCAAGAGACCCAGTACTTC. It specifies CSVQHTSYQETQYF.

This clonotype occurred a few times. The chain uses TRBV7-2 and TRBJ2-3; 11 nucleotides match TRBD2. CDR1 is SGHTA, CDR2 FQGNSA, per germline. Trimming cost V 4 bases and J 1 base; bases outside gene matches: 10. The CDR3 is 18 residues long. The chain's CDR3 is CASSSIAGGPVRTDTQYF. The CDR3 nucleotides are TGTGCCAGCAGCTCAATAGCGGGGGGGCCGGTACGCACAGATACGCAGTATTTT.

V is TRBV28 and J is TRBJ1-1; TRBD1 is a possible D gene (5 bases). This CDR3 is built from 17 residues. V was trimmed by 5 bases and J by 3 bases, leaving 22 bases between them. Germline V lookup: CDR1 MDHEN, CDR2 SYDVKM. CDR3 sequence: CASSQGGVIRRDTEAFF. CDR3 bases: TGTGCCAGCAGTCAGGGAGGGGTAATACGGCGCGACACTGAAGCTTTCTTT.

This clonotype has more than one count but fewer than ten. The CDR3 region is CATTRLSGQPQHF. CDR3 bases: TGTGCCACCACCAGGTTGTCCGGGCAGCCCCAGCATTTT. The V call is TRBV28, the J call TRBJ1-5; D unclear. V was shortened by 10 bases and J by 7 bases, with 17 bases between the two germline ends. This CDR3 is built from 13 residues. Germline assignment: CDR1 MDHEN and CDR2 SYDVKM.

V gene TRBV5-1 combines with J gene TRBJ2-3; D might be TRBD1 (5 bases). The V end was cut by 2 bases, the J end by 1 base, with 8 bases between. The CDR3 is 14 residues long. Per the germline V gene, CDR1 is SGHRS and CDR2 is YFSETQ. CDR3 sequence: CASSFLTGTDTQYF. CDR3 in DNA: TGCGCCAGCAGCTTCCTGACAGGCACAGATACGCAGTATTTT.

The CDR3 loop reads CASSQKREQGWGQRTDTQYF. In DNA form, the CDR3 reads TGTGCCAGCAGCCAAAAAAGAGAACAGGGGTGGGGCCAACGCACAGATACGCAGTATTTT. The rearrangement uses TRBV3-1 and TRBJ2-3; 7 bases are a match to TRBD1. The CDR3 has 20 residues. The germline CDR1 and CDR2 sequences are LGHDT and YNNKEL (reference sequence). V trimming: 2 bases; J trimming: 1 base; junction bases outside the gene matches: 18.

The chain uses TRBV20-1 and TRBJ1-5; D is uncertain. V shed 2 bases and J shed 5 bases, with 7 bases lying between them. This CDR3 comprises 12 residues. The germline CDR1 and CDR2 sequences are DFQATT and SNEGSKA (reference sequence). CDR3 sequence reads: CSARSGYQPQHF. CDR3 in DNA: TGCAGTGCTAGAAGTGGATATCAGCCCCAGCATTTT.